This entry describes one TCR beta chain. The antigen it recognizes is unknown. Libraries were prepared through 5' RACE. The input for every TCR library was around 3,800 ng of total RNA. For each sample, cDNA synthesis with SMARTScribe reverse transcriptase was split into eight separate reactions. During cDNA synthesis, template switching introduced unique molecular identifiers that contained a 6-nucleotide sample barcode. TCRalpha and TCRbeta cDNA was amplified in two nested PCRs of approximately 17 and 9 cycles, and bead purification was carried out after each PCR. Before amplification, cDNA was treated with uracil DNA-glycosylase and purified using the QIAquick PCR purification kit. The second PCR was the step at which Illumina TruSeq-compatible adapters and sample-specific barcodes were added. Library quality and concentration were checked on TapeStation and Qubit, and libraries were pooled at around 5 ng each. Sequencing of the pooled libraries was done on an Illumina HiSeq2500 single-index Rapid Run using custom sequencing primers and 2 x 100 bp reads. The paper's processing steps were these. UMI-based consensus assembly with MiGEC version 1.2.6 was used to correct PCR and sequencing errors. MiXCR version 2.1.1 handled V(D)J alignment, clonotype assembly and CDR3 extraction. To normalise gene usage, clonotype sharing and MAIT/NKT TCR abundance, the analysis used the top 1000, 10 000 and 20 000 clonotypes per sample. Diversity was computed as the inverse Simpson index with the vegan R package after downsampling to 27 000 UMIs. Paired Mann-Whitney U tests on discordant twin pairs were used, with Benjamini-Hochberg multiple-testing correction. TCRdb reprocessed the sequencing reads and holds a single record per CDR3 protein sequence, with no DNA. These V and J calls rely on TCRdb rather than the paper's analysis. The table of this sample itemizes around 450,000 distinct CDR3 sequences. The ten largest clones take up roughly 2.2% of the sample.

This entry comes from a study of monozygotic twins with inflammatory bowel disease (dated by TCRdb to the late 2010s). Notes on the research overall: A total of roughly 28 monozygotic twin pairs were included in the full study, comprising nine German pairs (four IBD-concordant, five IBD-discordant) and 19 IBD-discordant Danish pairs. Within discordant pairs, disease-associated traits were sought mainly by comparing IBD patients with their genetically identical healthy co-twins. Each individual had, on average, about 151 000 unique TCRalpha sequences and 181 000 unique TCRbeta sequences available for analysis.

CDR1 SGHTA and CDR2 FQGNSA are derived from the germline V gene. Reading from cysteine to phenylalanine, the CDR3 counts 14 amino acids. DNA for this receptor is not on file. Paper-wide results and their limitations: IBD patients shared fewer clonotypes with other individuals than healthy twins did, most markedly in patients showing signs of disease activity. IBD patients had lower TCRbeta repertoire diversity, measured by the inverse Simpson index, than their healthy co-twins. No difference in repertoire similarity was observed between concordant and discordant twins, possibly owing to limited statistical power. Because patients were on differing immunosuppressive treatments, the repertoires may have picked up extra background noise and inter-individual variability. Distinction between different T cell subtypes could not be achieved in the analysis. No single strong signal or clonotype linked to IBD turned up in the results, so the idea that one exists was not supported.

An approximately 2.5 ml peripheral blood sample was drawn into PAXgene tubes per donor and stored at -80°C. Without any T cell sorting, total RNA was extracted from whole blood using the PAXgene blood miRNA kit on an automated QIAcube. Peripheral blood from monozygotic twin pairs who were concordant or discordant for inflammatory bowel disease underwent deep TCRalpha and TCRbeta repertoire profiling using unique molecular barcoding. For every twin pair, smoking habits were documented, and each individual was categorised as a current, former or never smoker. This sequence was found in a human donor with ulcerative colitis or Crohn's disease, or a healthy co-twin of an affected twin (not recorded which). Here the chain combines TRBV7-2 and TRBJ1-2. The source material was blood. The CDR3 region: CASSLLSQNYGYTF.